These 32 T cell receptor beta chains were sequenced from one sample in a study of human CD4 T cells and Enterobacteriaceae. Memory CD4+ T cells were sorted as all CD4+ cells except CD45RA+CCR7+CD95- naive cells, over 95% pure. Sequenced by immunoSEQ multiplex PCR; TCRdb stores in-frame clones only, minus some. The data show fewer than 35,000 clones, with 65% to 85% seen just once and more than 0.95% held by the top ten. Sequences were obtained from memory CD4+ T cells from blood. The receptor set was obtained from a human donor in good health.

The V call is TRBV7-2, the J call TRBJ2-1; 9 bases are shared with TRBD1. Trimming took 0 bases from V and 7 from J; bases not matched to a gene: 13. The CDR3 runs to 18 residues. Per germline, CDR1 SGHTA and CDR2 FQGNSA. The CDR3 DNA reads TGTGCCAGCAGCTTAGCGGTCGGGACAGGGCTGGCGTGGAATGAGCAGTTCTTC. This translates into CASSLAVGTGLAWNEQFF.

This clone was counted between two and nine times. This chain uses TRBV5-1 with TRBJ2-7; 9 bases match TRBD2. J gave up 3 bases and V 0 bases, and 7 bases lay outside the gene matches. Germline assignment: CDR1 SGHRS and CDR2 YFSETQ. This CDR3 is 16 amino acids long. Here the CDR3 reads CASSLGLAENLYEQYF. The CDR3 coding sequence is TGCGCCAGCAGCTTGGGACTAGCGGAGAACCTCTACGAGCAGTACTTC.

CDR3 sequence reads: CASSQYRDSNQPQHF. CDR3 nucleotide sequence: TGCGCCAGCAGCCAGTACAGGGATAGCAATCAGCCCCAGCATTTT. This rearrangement joins TRBV4-1 to TRBJ1-5, with a possible D match to TRBD1 (6 bases). Germline CDR1 reads MGHRA; CDR2 reads YSYEKL. The germline V and J ends were trimmed by 3 bases and 0 bases, with 9 bases remaining between them. The CDR3 is made up of 15 amino acids.

Turning to this clone: One end of the junction fails to match germline, which may point to a read error. Other DNA sequences within the sample encode an identical CDR3. This sequence joins TRBV7-2 and TRBJ2-7; TRBD1 might be the D (6 bases). The V gene's germline CDR1 is SGHTA and CDR2 FQGNSA. The CDR3 length is 15 residues. The CDR3 coding sequence is TGTGCTAGCAGCTTATCAGGGGTTTCAACCTACGAGCAGTACTTC. Translation: CASSLSGVSTYEQYF.

The rearrangement joins TRBV5-4 to TRBJ1-2; D gene uncertain. CDR1 is SGHNT, CDR2 YYREEE, per germline (reference sequence). The length of the CDR3 is 12 residues. Trimming took 4 bases from V and 4 from J, leaving 8 bases between them. CDR3 amino acids: CASSISGYGYTF. CDR3 nucleotides: TGTGCCAGCAGCATAAGCGGCTATGGCTACACCTTC.

The chain couples TRBV10-1 to TRBJ1-2, with a possible D match to TRBD1 (5 bases). CDR3 length equals 13 residues. V shed 5 bases and J shed 3 bases, with 10 bases lying between them. CDR1 WNHNN and CDR2 SYGVQD come from the germline V gene (reference sequence). This CDR3 is CASSLQVDYGYTF. Here the CDR3 DNA reads TGCGCCAGCAGTCTACAGGTGGACTATGGCTACACCTTC.

The chain uses TRBV7-2 and TRBJ2-1, with 13 bases fitting TRBD2. J was trimmed by 4 bases and V by 5 bases; bases with no gene match: 2. CDR3 length: 15 residues. Germline V CDR1 and CDR2: SGHTA, FQGNSA. CDR3 sequence reads: CASSGTSGVYNEQFF. The CDR3 DNA follows: TGTGCCAGCAGCGGGACTAGCGGGGTATACAATGAGCAGTTCTTC.

V usage is TRBV4-1 and J usage is TRBJ2-5; TRBD2 agrees at 10 bases. With V trimmed by 3 bases and J by 0 bases, 10 bases remained unmatched. The CDR3 contains 18 residues. Germline V gene data show CDR1 as MGHRA and CDR2 as YSYEKL. This CDR3 is CASSQIPSGRGHQETQYF. The CDR3, as DNA: TGCGCCAGCAGCCAGATACCTAGCGGGAGAGGCCACCAAGAGACCCAGTACTTC.

The rearrangement joins TRBV7-8 to TRBJ1-2; D is possibly TRBD1 (6 bases). The CDR3 runs 15 residues. Germline values: CDR1 SGHVS, CDR2 FQNEAQ. V lost 5 bases, J lost 5 bases, and 18 bases lay in between. CDR3 in amino acids: CASSPRDTIQYGYTF. The CDR3, as DNA: TGTGCCAGCAGCCCCAGGGACACCATTCAATATGGCTACACCTTC.

This clone has only one observation. This sequence joins TRBV5-5 and TRBJ2-3; TRBD2 matches at 7 bases. Losses at the gene ends were 0 bases for V and 1 base for J; bases not matched to a gene: 8. From germline, CDR1 is SGHKS and CDR2 YYEKEE (reference sequence). CDR3 length: 17 amino acids. Written as DNA, the CDR3 is TGTGCCAGCAGCTTGGCCGGGACTAAGTACGGCACAGATACGCAGTATTTT. Amino acids: CASSLAGTKYGTDTQYF.

The CDR3 region is CASSYSRGGYEQYF. The CDR3 DNA is TGTGCCAGCAGTTACTCGCGGGGGGGCTACGAGCAGTACTTC. The chain employs TRBV6-5 and TRBJ2-7; TRBD2 agrees at 9 bases. J was trimmed by 3 bases and V by 0 bases; bases with no gene match: 0. The CDR3 consists of 14 residues. Looked up from germline, CDR1 is MNHEY and CDR2 is SVGAGI.

As DNA, the CDR3 is TGTGCCAGTAGTCCGCAAAGGGTCTCTGGAAACACCATATATTTT. Protein: CASSPQRVSGNTIYF. V is TRBV19 and J is TRBJ1-3; D uncertain. Germline V gene data show CDR1 as LNHDA and CDR2 as SQIVND (reference sequence). V shed 5 bases and J shed 0 bases, with 11 bases lying between them. This CDR3 region has 15 residues.

V gene TRBV7-9 combines with J gene TRBJ1-2; D might be TRBD1 (6 bases). Germline V CDR1 and CDR2: SEHNR, FQNEAQ (reference sequence). The CDR3 contains 12 residues. V was trimmed by 3 bases and J by 8 bases, leaving 10 bases between them. CDR3 region: CASSLRGDGYTF. The DNA of the CDR3 is TGTGCCAGCAGCTTGAGGGGGGACGGCTACACCTTC.

V usage is TRBV7-9 and J usage is TRBJ2-1, with 8 bases lining up with TRBD2. The CDR3 consists of 15 residues. Germline V gene data show CDR1 as SEHNR and CDR2 as FQNEAQ (reference sequence). V dropped 6 bases and J dropped 4; count of bases not matched to a gene: 8. In DNA form, the CDR3 reads TGTGCCAGCAGTATGAGTAGCGGGACATACAATGAGCAGTTCTTC. Translated, it gives CASSMSSGTYNEQFF.

This rearrangement joins TRBV5-6 to TRBJ2-7; 7 bases match TRBD1. The V gene end was trimmed by 0 bases and the J gene end by 7 bases; junction bases not matched to a gene: 4. CDR3 length: 13 amino acids. The germline V gene has CDR1 SGHDT and CDR2 YYEEEE. In DNA form, the CDR3 reads TGTGCCAGCAGCTTGGAACAGGGGTATGAGCAGTACTTC. Translating gives CASSLEQGYEQYF.

Only one count was recorded for this clone. V gene TRBV28 combines with J gene TRBJ2-7; TRBD1 aligns across 12 bases. The CDR3 totals 17 residues. CDR1 is MDHEN, CDR2 SYDVKM, per germline. Trimming removed 6 bases from V and 4 bases from J; junction bases left unmatched: 13. CDR3 nucleotides: TGTGCCAGCAGATCCCCGGGACAGGGGGCTCGAGGATACGAGCAGTACTTC. Translated: CASRSPGQGARGYEQYF.

The V call is TRBV18, the J call TRBJ2-6; D is possibly TRBD2 (5 bases). Trimming shortened V by 4 bases and J by 2 bases, and 9 bases separated the two germline ends. CDR3 size: 15 residues. CDR1 is KGHSH and CDR2 is LQKENI in the germline V gene. CDR3 nucleotide sequence: TGTGCCAGCTCACAAGATAGCGCTGGGGCCAACGTCCTGACTTTC. This sequence encodes CASSQDSAGANVLTF. Full variable domain (missing parts from reference TRBV18 and TRBJ2-6): NAGVMQNPRHLVRRRGQEARLRCSPMKGHSHVYWYRQLPEEGLKFMVYLQKENIIDESGMPKERFSAEFPKEGPSILRIQQVVRGDSAAYFCASSQDSAGANVLTFGAGSRLTVL.

This chain joins TRBV25-1 and TRBJ2-7; D gene uncertain. There are 11 residues in the CDR3. Germline CDR1 reads MGHDK; CDR2 reads SYGVNS. Between the trimmed V and J ends, which lost 4 bases and 9 bases, there was a span of 10 bases. CDR3 region: CASSGLVGQYF. The CDR3 region has the DNA TGTGCCAGCAGTGGACTCGTCGGGCAGTACTTC.

The chain employs TRBV18 and TRBJ2-6, with TRBD1 identical over 7 bases. Unmatched junction bases numbered 3, after V lost 2 bases and J lost 11 bases. This CDR3 contains 13 residues. Per the germline V gene, CDR1 is KGHSH and CDR2 is LQKENI. CDR3 sequence reads: CASSPDRAHVLTF. DNA for the CDR3: TGTGCCAGCTCACCAGACAGGGCACACGTCCTGACTTTC.

The genes are TRBV5-5 and TRBJ1-1, with 7 nucleotides matching TRBD1. V lost 6 bases to trimming and J lost 6 bases; unmatched junction nucleotides: 14. The CDR3 has 15 residues. Germline V CDR1 and CDR2: SGHKS, YYEKEE (reference sequence). The CDR3: CASTVPGGGNAEAFF. DNA of the CDR3: TGTGCCAGCACCGTCCCAGGAGGGGGCAACGCTGAAGCTTTCTTT.

V is TRBV10-1 and J is TRBJ2-3; D tentatively reads TRBD1 or TRBD2 (5 bases each). Germline CDR1 WNHNN, CDR2 SYGVQD (reference sequence). The CDR3 extends over 16 amino acids. Trimming stripped 2 bases from V and 0 bases from J, with 12 bases between. CDR3 coding DNA: TGCGCCAGCAGTGAGACGACGGGGCCCAGCACAGATACGCAGTATTTT. Amino acid sequence: CASSETTGPSTDTQYF.

This clone occurred a few times. V gene TRBV6-1 combines with J gene TRBJ2-2, with TRBD2 matching over 12 bases. Germline CDR1 MNHNS, CDR2 SASEGT. The CDR3 loop spans 19 amino acids. The junction had 10 bases not matched to a gene; V was cut back by 3 bases and J by 2 bases. The CDR3 loop reads CASSDRLTSGGPNTGELFF. In DNA form, the CDR3 reads TGTGCCAGCAGTGACCGGTTGACTAGCGGGGGCCCTAACACCGGGGAGCTGTTTTTT.

The chain links TRBV5-1 to TRBJ2-4, with D possibly being TRBD2 (6 bases). There are 21 residues in the CDR3. Germline CDR1 is SGHRS and CDR2 is YFSETQ. Here the CDR3 reads CAHIGEDEGTKPSQAKNIQYF. In nucleotides, the CDR3 is TGCGCTCACATCGGGGAGGATGAAGGAACAAAGCCTTCCCAAGCCAAAAACATTCAGTACTTC.

The chain is built from TRBV7-2 and TRBJ1-4; D may be TRBD1 (5 bases). The V gene's germline CDR1 is SGHTA and CDR2 FQGNSA. Trimming removed 1 base at V and 10 bases at J, with 16 bases between. The CDR3 length is 15 residues. This CDR3 reads CASSLDSGTGRKLFF. CDR3 sequence (DNA): TGTGCCAGCAGCTTAGATTCGGGCACGGGACGAAAACTGTTTTTT. The variable domain in full, with the rest retrieved from reference TRBV7-2 and TRBJ1-4, is GAGVSQSPSNKVTEKGKDVELRCDPISGHTALYWYRQSLGQGLEFLIYFQGNSAPDKSGLPSDRFSAERTGGSVSTLTIQRTQQEDSAVYLCASSLDSGTGRKLFFGSGTQLSVL.

The V gene is TRBV10-2, the J gene TRBJ2-3, with D hard to call. With 3 bases removed from V and 8 bases from J, the gap between germline ends came to 12 bases. Germline assignment: CDR1 WSHSY and CDR2 SAAADI. The CDR3 totals 13 residues. The CDR3 region is CASSDLSRGTQYF. The CDR3 nucleotides are TGCGCCAGCAGTGACCTTTCCAGAGGTACGCAGTATTTT.

This rearrangement joins TRBV7-6 to TRBJ1-3; D uncertain. CDR1 is SGHVS and CDR2 is FNYEAQ in the germline V gene. The CDR3 extends over 15 amino acids. Deletions cut 5 bases from V and 4 bases from J, with 15 bases between. The DNA of the CDR3 is TGTGCCAGCAGCCCCGACTTAGTCCCCGGAAACACCATATATTTT. Its translation is CASSPDLVPGNTIYF.

This chain uses TRBV19 with TRBJ2-2; 7 positions match TRBD1. The CDR3 loop spans 15 amino acids. CDR1 and CDR2 from the germline V gene are LNHDA and SQIVND (reference sequence). Germline trimming cut 3 bases from V and 4 bases from J; bases unmatched to any gene: 5. The CDR3 coding sequence is TGTGCCAGTAGTATCAGAGGGGGCTCCACCGGGGAGCTGTTTTTT. Protein: CASSIRGGSTGELFF. The full variable domain, completed using reference TRBV19 and TRBJ2-2, is DGGITQSPKYLFRKEGQNVTLSCEQNLNHDAMYWYRQDPGQGLRLIYYSQIVNDFQKGDIAEGYSVSREKKESFPLTVTSAQKNPTAFYLCASSIRGGSTGELFFGEGSRLTVL.

This clone came up once. The J gene is TRBJ2-3, the V gene TRBV18; 8 bases are a match to TRBD2. Per the germline V gene, CDR1 is KGHSH and CDR2 is LQKENI. Germline trimming cut 8 bases from V and 2 bases from J; bases unmatched to any gene: 6. The CDR3 extends over 14 amino acids. This CDR3 is CASGREGPTDTQYF. The CDR3 DNA reads as TGTGCCAGCGGCCGGGAGGGACCCACAGATACGCAGTATTTT.

The genes are TRBV5-1 and TRBJ2-3, with TRBD2 identical over 10 bases. V was clipped by 0 bases and J by 6 bases; unmatched bases: 1. Germline-derived CDR1 and CDR2 are SGHRS and YFSETQ. CDR3 size: 14 residues. This chain's CDR3 is CASSLGTSGDTQYF. The CDR3, as DNA: TGCGCCAGCAGCTTGGGGACTAGCGGCGATACGCAGTATTTT. Drawing the rest from reference TRBV5-1 and TRBJ2-3, the complete variable domain is KAGVTQTPRYLIKTRGQQVTLSCSPISGHRSVSWYQQTPGQGLQFLFEYFSETQRNKGNFPGRFSGRQFSNSRSEMNVSTLELGDSALYLCASSLGTSGDTQYFGPGTRLTVL.

DNA of the CDR3: TGTGCCAGCAGCACGTACAGGGGGCTAATGTATCAGCCCCAGCATTTT. Translation gives CASSTYRGLMYQPQHF. The chain combines TRBV27 with TRBJ1-5; 9 nucleotides line up with TRBD1. V was clipped by 6 bases and J by 5 bases; unmatched bases: 11. There are 16 residues in the CDR3. Germline CDR1 is MNHEY and CDR2 is SMNVEV (reference sequence).

The chain joins TRBV2 to TRBJ2-1; 14 positions agree with TRBD2. CDR3 length: 17 residues. CDR1 is SNHLY, CDR2 FYNNEI, per germline. Trimming took 1 base from V and 9 from J; bases not matched to a gene: 8. The CDR3, as DNA: TGTGCCAGCAGTGAAGGTCCAGGACTAGCGGGGGGAGGTGAGCAGTTCTTC. Protein: CASSEGPGLAGGGEQFF. The whole variable domain, filled in from reference TRBV2 and TRBJ2-1, reads EPEVTQTPSHQVTQMGQEVILRCVPISNHLYFYWYRQILGQKVEFLVSFYNNEISEKSEIFDDQFSVERPDGSNFTLKIRSTKLEDSAMYFCASSEGPGLAGGGEQFFGPGTRLTVL.

J is TRBJ2-3 and V is TRBV11-2, with 7 bases identical to TRBD2. Germline V gives CDR1 SGHAT, CDR2 FQNNGV. This CDR3 comprises 16 residues. After removal of 5 bases from V and 0 bases from J, the junction contained 8 bases not matched to a gene. The CDR3 nucleotides are TGTGCCAGCAGCCTAAGGACTAGGCCTAGCACAGATACGCAGTATTTT. It yields the protein CASSLRTRPSTDTQYF.